This entry lists 15 T cell receptor beta chains sequenced from one sample in a study of cytomegalovirus exposure and HLA in healthy donors. The study ran its PCR with 60 Vbeta and 13 Jbeta primers. Method: immunoSEQ multiplex PCR; TCRdb's copy keeps in-frame clones and lacks some. The sample includes around 69,000 clones, about 71% seen only once; the top ten take less than 10%. The specimen sequenced was PBMCs. The receptors derive from a woman between 50 and 59 years old in good health and CMV-seropositive.

This chain connects TRBV9 to TRBJ2-2, with 10 bases fitting TRBD1. V trimming: 4 bases; J trimming: 1 base; junction bases outside the gene matches: 7. The CDR3 consists of 17 residues. Germline values: CDR1 SGDLS, CDR2 YYNGEE. The chain's CDR3 is CASSPRTGGQNTGELFF. CDR3 DNA: TGTGCCAGCAGCCCTAGGACAGGGGGGCAGAACACCGGGGAGCTGTTTTTT. Full variable domain (missing parts from reference TRBV9 and TRBJ2-2): DSGVTQTPKHLITATGQRVTLRCSPRSGDLSVYWYQQSLDQGLQFLIQYYNGEERAKGNILERFSAQQFPDLHSELNLSSLELGDSALYFCASSPRTGGQNTGELFFGEGSRLTVL.

This chain uses TRBV7-6 with TRBJ2-1; a possible D gene is TRBD1 (6 bases). Germline V CDR1 and CDR2: SGHVS, FNYEAQ. Trimming left V 1 base short and J 10 bases short, with 17 bases between. The CDR3 runs 15 residues. The CDR3 nucleotides are TGTGCCAGCAGCTTAGGGGCTGTAGGGGGTGAGGAGCAGTTCTTC. Protein: CASSLGAVGGEEQFF.

V and J are TRBV30 and TRBJ1-3; 9 positions match TRBD1. Germline trimming cut 5 bases from V and 7 bases from J; bases unmatched to any gene: 6. This CDR3 contains 13 residues. CDR1 is GTSNPN, CDR2 SVGIG, per germline (reference sequence). CDR3 loop: CAWSGTGINTIYF. The CDR3 DNA is TGTGCCTGGTCCGGGACAGGGATCAACACCATATATTTT.

This chain uses TRBV5-4 with TRBJ2-2; 9 bases map to TRBD2. Germline V lookup: CDR1 SGHNT, CDR2 YYREEE (reference sequence). The CDR3 contains 18 residues. Trimming at V came to 0 bases and at J to 2 bases, leaving 8 bases not matched to a gene. Written as DNA, the CDR3 is TGTGCCAGCAGCTTGGTCTCTGGCGGGGGGGAAAACACCGGGGAGCTGTTTTTT. It is translated as CASSLVSGGGENTGELFF.

The chain couples TRBV9 to TRBJ2-2; 8 positions match TRBD2. J was trimmed by 5 bases and V by 4 bases; bases with no gene match: 10. The germline gives CDR1 SGDLS, CDR2 YYNGEE. The CDR3 consists of 16 residues. CDR3 residues: CASSPGGEGWTGELFF. In DNA, the CDR3 is TGTGCCAGCAGCCCCGGGGGGGAGGGGTGGACCGGGGAGCTGTTTTTT.

This clone showed up just a few times. The V call is TRBV7-6, the J call TRBJ2-7, with 8 bases lining up with TRBD1. CDR3 length equals 16 residues. V gave up 0 bases and J gave up 2 bases; unmatched junction bases: 6. The germline V gene has CDR1 SGHVS and CDR2 FNYEAQ. CDR3 region: CASSLASQGATYEQYF. CDR3 sequence (DNA): TGTGCCAGCAGCTTAGCGTCTCAGGGGGCTACCTACGAGCAGTACTTC.

The chain links TRBV18 to TRBJ1-1; no reliable D call. V lost 5 bases and J 4 bases, leaving 14 bases between the germline ends. The CDR3 contains 14 residues. CDR1 and CDR2 from the germline V gene are KGHSH and LQKENI. CDR3 in DNA: TGTGCCAGCTCATCGGAACGGGGTGGCACTGAAGCTTTCTTT. This encodes CASSSERGGTEAFF.

V is TRBV28 and J is TRBJ1-2; no clear D gene. This CDR3 is built from 16 residues. Trimming took off 5 bases at V and 1 base at J, with 17 bases between the two ends. Germline CDR1 and CDR2: MDHEN and SYDVKM. The CDR3 DNA is TGTGCCAGCAGTCTCGAAAACACGGGTTTTAACTATGGCTACACCTTC. Encoded protein: CASSLENTGFNYGYTF.

This sequence joins TRBV6-6 and TRBJ1-5, with 9 nucleotides matching TRBD1. CDR3 length: 15 residues. CDR1 and CDR2 (germline): MNHNY, SVGAGI (reference sequence). Unmatched junction bases numbered 7, after V lost 4 bases and J lost 6 bases. In DNA form, the CDR3 reads TGTGCCAGCAGTTTTCCACAGGGGGCCGGTCAGCCCCAGCATTTT. This sequence encodes CASSFPQGAGQPQHF.

The sample holds one count of this clone. The chain employs TRBV28 and TRBJ2-2; D uncertain. Germline CDR1 and CDR2: MDHEN and SYDVKM. The CDR3 is 11 residues long. V gave up 5 bases and J gave up 5 bases, with 3 bases separating them. CDR3 sequence (DNA): TGTGCCAGCAGTGTAACCGGGGAGCTGTTTTTT. Translation gives CASSVTGELFF.

The V call is TRBV10-3, the J call TRBJ1-6; D call uncertain. V lost 0 bases, J lost 4 bases, and 13 bases lay in between. Germline lookup yields CDR1 ENHRY and CDR2 SYGVKD. The CDR3 runs to 17 residues. The CDR3 DNA is TGTGCCATCAGTGAGTCGGACTACGACCATTATAATTCACCCCTCCACTTT. It codes for CAISESDYDHYNSPLHF.

This rearrangement joins TRBV10-3 to TRBJ2-1, with D possibly matching TRBD1 (6 bases). Germline-derived CDR1 and CDR2 are ENHRY and SYGVKD. This CDR3 has 11 amino acids. V lost 2 bases and J lost 16, with 12 bases in between. The CDR3 reads CAISEPTGYFF. The CDR3 DNA sequence: TGTGCCATCAGTGAGCCGACAGGCTATTTCTTC.

This clone was seen more than once but under ten times. The V and J genes are TRBV6-5 and TRBJ1-2; a weak D match, TRBD1 (6 bases). This CDR3 has 15 amino acids. Germline CDR1 is MNHEY and CDR2 is SVGAGI. Deletions cut 5 bases from V and 6 bases from J, with 19 bases between. The CDR3 nucleotides are TGTGCCAGCAGTGGCGGCGATAGGGGGAGCCATGGCTACACCTTC. Translating it yields CASSGGDRGSHGYTF.

V usage is TRBV28 and J usage is TRBJ1-5; perhaps TRBD1 as D (5 bases). Germline V gene data show CDR1 as MDHEN and CDR2 as SYDVKM. Between the trimmed V and J ends, which lost 8 bases and 3 bases, there was a span of 8 bases. The CDR3 consists of 12 residues. In DNA, the CDR3 is TGTGCCAGCGGACAACCCAATCAGCCCCAGCATTTT. Its translation: CASGQPNQPQHF.

V gene TRBV4-3 combines with J gene TRBJ2-7; TRBD2 matches at 9 bases. V lost 0 bases, J lost 6 bases, and 6 bases stayed unmatched. Germline CDR1 LGHNA, CDR2 YSLEER. The CDR3 totals 15 residues. In nucleotides, the CDR3 is TGCGCCAGCAGCCAAGATACCGCGACTAGCGGCGAGCAGTACTTC. It is translated as CASSQDTATSGEQYF.